These T cell receptor beta chains were read from a single sample in a study of blood T cell repertoires in COVID-19. Profiling relied on immunoSEQ multiplex PCR, and the TCRdb table lists in-frame clones only, not all of them. The sample lists 85,000 to 100,000 clones; around 81% were seen once. Material for sequencing was peripheral blood. The receptor set was obtained from a man in his forties or fifties who had recovered from COVID-19. Both conserved end residues are part of each CDR3. Fields, in order: CDR3 protein, CDR3 DNA, V gene, D gene, J gene, clone size. A D gene is named only where the DNA matches it firmly. The listing skips clone size in some rows; elsewhere it reads once, few, many or a size class.

CASSHRGSEKLFF,TGTGCCAGCAGCCACCGAGGGTCTGAAAAACTGTTTTTT,TRBV3-1/TRBV3-2,.,TRBJ1-4,.
CASSSGGSLIGYEQYF,TGTGCCAGCAGCTCCGGGGGGTCACTAATAGGCTACGAGCAGTACTTC,TRBV3-1/TRBV3-2,TRBD2,TRBJ2-7,.
CASSLTGGYSPLHF,TGTGCCAGCAGCCTTACAGGGGGTTACTCACCCCTCCACTTT,TRBV9,TRBD1,TRBJ1-6,few
CATSDSWDRTNQPQHF,TGTGCCACCAGTGATTCCTGGGACAGGACAAATCAGCCCCAGCATTTT,TRBV24-1,TRBD1,TRBJ1-5,.
CASSQGRSSTDTQYF,TGTGCCAGCAGCCAGGGCAGGTCGAGCACAGATACGCAGTATTTT,TRBV14,.,TRBJ2-3,.
CASSLVVEGVDYTF,TGCGCCAGCAGCTTGGTTGTGGAGGGTGTTGACTACACCTTC,TRBV5-1,.,TRBJ1-2,once
CASSLASDTQYF,TGTGCCAGCAGCTTGGCTTCAGATACGCAGTATTTT,TRBV5-4,.,TRBJ2-3,.
CASSLGLRPELFF,TGTGCCAGCAGTTTAGGACTTCGGCCGGAGCTGTTTTTT,TRBV12-3/TRBV12-4,.,TRBJ2-2,.
CASSERDRRAFF,TGTGCCAGCAGTGAACGGGACAGGAGAGCTTTCTTT,TRBV6-1,TRBD1,TRBJ1-1,.
CASSQETGSGANVLTF,TGCGCCAGCAGCCAAGAGACGGGCTCTGGGGCCAACGTCCTGACTTTC,TRBV4-3,.,TRBJ2-6,.
CASSIRASVSYEQYF,TGTGCCAGTAGTATTAGGGCTAGCGTTTCCTACGAGCAGTACTTC,TRBV19,.,TRBJ2-7,.
CASIPGQQRILYGYTF,TGCGCCAGCATTCCGGGACAGCAAAGAATACTCTATGGCTACACCTTC,TRBV23-1,TRBD1,TRBJ1-2,.
CASSPGLTQETQYF,TGTGCCAGCAGCCCGGGACTAACTCAAGAGACCCAGTACTTC,TRBV7-9,TRBD2,TRBJ2-5,.
CASSLVASGGSTDTQYF,TGCGCCAGCAGCTTGGTGGCTAGCGGGGGTAGCACAGATACGCAGTATTTT,TRBV5-1,TRBD2,TRBJ2-3,.
CASRDGTGGSYEQYF,TGTGCCAGCAGAGACGGGACAGGTGGCTCCTACGAGCAGTACTTC,TRBV28,TRBD1,TRBJ2-7,.
CASSYLPGSGSPLHF,TGTGCCAGCAGTTACCTCCCGGGGAGCGGTTCACCCCTCCACTTT,TRBV28,.,TRBJ1-6,once
CASRQGFSGNTIYF,TGTGCCAGCAGACAGGGATTCTCTGGAAACACCATATATTTT,TRBV7-8,.,TRBJ1-3,.
CASSQGRASSTDTQYF,TGTGCCAGCAGCCAAGGGAGGGCCTCTAGCACAGATACGCAGTATTTT,TRBV4-2,.,TRBJ2-3,.
CASSGTRINSPLHF,TGTGCCAGCAGTGGGACACGAATCAATTCACCCCTCCACTTT,TRBV2,.,TRBJ1-6,few
CASSIGQNNEQFF,TGTGCCAGTAGTATCGGACAGAACAATGAGCAGTTCTTC,TRBV19,.,TRBJ2-1,.
CASSHLDPVYEQYF,TGTGCCAGCAGCCACCTAGACCCAGTCTACGAGCAGTACTTC,TRBV3-1/TRBV3-2,.,TRBJ2-7,.
CATQSGVGEQYF,TGTGCCACCCAGAGCGGGGTGGGCGAGCAGTACTTC,TRBV14,TRBD2,TRBJ2-7,.
CASSQGQGAFNEKLFF,TGTGCCAGCAGCCAGGGACAGGGGGCCTTTAATGAAAAACTGTTTTTT,TRBV5-5,TRBD1,TRBJ1-4,.
CASIERGRGRNTIYF,TGTGCCAGCATCGAAAGAGGCAGGGGGAGAAACACCATATATTTT,TRBV6-5,TRBD1,TRBJ1-3,.
CASSLGGGRQSNYGYTF,TGCGCCAGCAGCTTGGGAGGGGGCCGCCAAAGTAACTATGGCTACACCTTC,TRBV5-1,TRBD1,TRBJ1-2,few
CASSESSGTGIYGYTF,TGCGCCAGCAGTGAGTCGTCGGGGACAGGGATCTATGGCTACACCTTC,TRBV10-1,TRBD1,TRBJ1-2,few
CASSPPSRQLSYEQYF,TGTGCCAGCTCACCCCCGAGTAGACAGCTCTCCTACGAGCAGTACTTC,TRBV18,.,TRBJ2-7,.
CASSVGGGRGSGGYTF,TGTGCCAGCAGCGTAGGAGGTGGCAGGGGGTCGGGAGGCTACACCTTC,TRBV9,TRBD1,TRBJ1-2,.
CASTRSYSNQPQHF,TGTGCCAGCACGAGAAGTTATAGCAATCAGCCCCAGCATTTT,TRBV6-5,.,TRBJ1-5,.
CASSQDYSGAPGTGHGYTF,TGTGCCAGCAGCCAAGATTATTCTGGAGCCCCCGGGACAGGGCATGGCTACACCTTC,TRBV3-1/TRBV3-2,TRBD1,TRBJ1-2,.
CASSFDIGVATEAFF,TGTGCCAGCAGCTTCGACATTGGCGTTGCCACTGAAGCTTTCTTT,TRBV7-2,.,TRBJ1-1,few
CASSPDRTANEKLFF,TGTGCCAGCAGCCCGGACCGGACAGCTAATGAAAAACTGTTTTTT,TRBV6-5,.,TRBJ1-4,.
CASSPGSYEQYF,TGCGCCAGCTCGCCGGGGTCCTACGAGCAGTACTTC,TRBV10-1,.,TRBJ2-7,.
CASSLQTSGPYEQYF,TGTGCCAGCAGCTTACAGACTAGCGGCCCTTACGAGCAGTACTTC,TRBV7-2,TRBD2,TRBJ2-7,.
CASSQGGGGTGRRAFF,TGTGCCAGCAGCCAAGGTGGAGGAGGGACAGGGCGTAGGGCTTTCTTT,TRBV4-2,TRBD1,TRBJ1-1,.
CASSYTQQSNYGYTF,TGTGCCAGCAGTTATACGCAACAGTCTAACTATGGCTACACCTTC,TRBV6-5,.,TRBJ1-2,.
CASSPTTDTIYF,TGTGCCAGCTCACCTACCACGGACACCATATATTTT,TRBV18,.,TRBJ1-3,.
CASRVEGAGGYTF,TGTGCCAGCAGGGTGGAGGGGGCAGGTGGCTACACCTTC,TRBV2,TRBD1,TRBJ1-2,once
CASSLAAPGGQYF,TGTGCCAGCAGTCTCGCGGCCCCCGGCGGGCAGTACTTC,TRBV28,.,TRBJ2-7,.
CASSLVAGGPGEQYF,TGTGCCAGCAGCTTAGTTGCGGGAGGACCCGGCGAGCAGTACTTC,TRBV7-2,TRBD2,TRBJ2-7,.
CASSEWGGTGELFF,TGTGCCAGCAGCGAGTGGGGGGGCACCGGGGAGCTGTTTTTT,TRBV9,TRBD2,TRBJ2-2,.
CASSHRDRAGDTQYF,TGTGCCAGCAGTCACCGGGACAGGGCTGGAGATACGCAGTATTTT,TRBV6-2/TRBV6-3,TRBD1,TRBJ2-3,.
CASSRTGRRTEAFF,TGTGCCAGCAGTCGGACAGGGAGGAGAACTGAAGCTTTCTTT,TRBV13,TRBD1,TRBJ1-1,.
CASSQEGTSGRTWTYEQYF,TGCGCCAGCAGCCAAGAAGGGACTAGCGGGAGAACATGGACCTACGAGCAGTACTTC,TRBV4-1,TRBD2,TRBJ2-7,.
CASSPQLLRSGNTIYF,TGTGCCAGCAGCCCTCAACTCTTGAGGTCTGGAAACACCATATATTTT,TRBV7-7,.,TRBJ1-3,.
CASSITGLPQYF,TGTGCCAGTAGTATTACTGGACTCCCGCAGTATTTT,TRBV19,.,TRBJ2-3,.
CASSPSKTGGYTF,TGTGCCAGCAGCCCCTCAAAGACTGGGGGCTACACCTTC,TRBV3-1/TRBV3-2,.,TRBJ1-2,.
CASSPLTSTDTQYF,TGTGCCAGCTCACCACTTACTAGCACAGATACGCAGTATTTT,TRBV18,.,TRBJ2-3,.
CASSDPGRNYGYTF,TGTGCCAGCAGTGACCCCGGGAGGAACTATGGCTACACCTTC,TRBV28,.,TRBJ1-2,.
CASSLTRGHEQYF,TGCGCCAGCAGCTTGACCAGGGGGCACGAGCAGTACTTC,TRBV5-1,TRBD1,TRBJ2-7,.
CASRGTGGGNYGYTF,TGTGCCAGCAGAGGGACAGGGGGAGGAAACTATGGCTACACCTTC,TRBV28,TRBD1,TRBJ1-2,.
CASNRDSYNEQFF,TGTGCCAGCAACAGGGACAGCTACAATGAGCAGTTCTTC,TRBV7-2,TRBD1,TRBJ2-1,.
CASSVDTIVGANVLTF,TGTGCCAGCAGCGTAGACACAATCGTGGGGGCCAACGTCCTGACTTTC,TRBV7-8,.,TRBJ2-6,.
CASNGGQGPYQETQYF,TGTGCCAGCAACGGGGGACAGGGACCCTACCAAGAGACCCAGTACTTC,TRBV7-9,TRBD1,TRBJ2-5,.
CASSWSGSSYEQYF,TGTGCCAGCAGTTGGTCCGGTTCCTCCTACGAGCAGTACTTC,TRBV27,.,TRBJ2-7,few
CAWSPPRVAGELFF,TGTGCCTGGAGTCCCCCACGGGTCGCCGGGGAGCTGTTTTTT,TRBV30,.,TRBJ2-2,.
CASSLVGDSGNTIYF,TGTGCCAGCAGCTTGGTGGGAGACTCTGGAAACACCATATATTTT,TRBV5-4,.,TRBJ1-3,.
CASSGDRYSYEQYF,TGTGCCAGCAGCGGGGACAGGTACTCCTACGAGCAGTACTTC,TRBV9,TRBD1,TRBJ2-7,few
CASKSGDRAEQYF,TGTGCCAGCAAATCCGGAGACAGGGCCGAGCAGTACTTC,TRBV28,TRBD1,TRBJ2-7,.
CASSFSYEQYF,TGTGCCAGCAGTTTTTCTTACGAGCAGTACTTC,TRBV12-3/TRBV12-4,.,TRBJ2-7,.